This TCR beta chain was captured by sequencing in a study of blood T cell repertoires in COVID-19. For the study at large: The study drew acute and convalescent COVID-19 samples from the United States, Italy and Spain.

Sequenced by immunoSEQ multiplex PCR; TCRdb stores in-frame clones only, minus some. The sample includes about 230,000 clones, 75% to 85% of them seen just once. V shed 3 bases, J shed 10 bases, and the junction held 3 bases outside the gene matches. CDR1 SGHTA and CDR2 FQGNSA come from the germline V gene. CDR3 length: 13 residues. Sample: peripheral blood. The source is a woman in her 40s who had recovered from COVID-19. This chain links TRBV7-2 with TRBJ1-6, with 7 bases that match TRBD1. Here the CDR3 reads CASSLTGRSPLHF. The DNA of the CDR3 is TGTGCCAGCAGCTTGACAGGGAGGTCACCCCTCCACTTT. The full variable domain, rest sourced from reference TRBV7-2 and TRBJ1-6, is GAGVSQSPSNKVTEKGKDVELRCDPISGHTALYWYRQSLGQGLEFLIYFQGNSAPDKSGLPSDRFSAERTGGSVSTLTIQRTQQEDSAVYLCASSLTGRSPLHFGNGTRLTVT.